Following are 30 T cell receptor beta chains from one sample sequenced in a study of blood T cell repertoires in COVID-19. The assay was immunoSEQ multiplex PCR, and TCRdb's table has in-frame clones only and misses some. The table records 150,000 to 200,000 clones, 92% of them present only once. Sequencing was performed on peripheral blood. The source is a man aged 30 to 39 with COVID-19, enrolled during active disease.

The genes are TRBV6-5 and TRBJ2-5; 11 bases match TRBD1. Germline assignment: CDR1 MNHEY and CDR2 SVGAGI. CDR3 length: 13 amino acids. The ends lost 8 bases at V and 4 bases at J; junction bases unmatched: 3. CDR3 in amino acids: CASRDRGRETQYF. For the CDR3, the DNA is TGTGCCAGCCGGGACAGGGGGAGAGAGACCCAGTACTTC.

The genes are TRBV19 and TRBJ1-4, with D tentatively TRBD1 (5 bases). Germline CDR1 LNHDA, CDR2 SQIVND (reference sequence). The V end was cut by 5 bases, the J end by 5 bases, with 15 bases between. The CDR3 covers 15 residues. The DNA for the CDR3 is TGTGCCAGTAGTCCACCGGGACTGAGAAATGAAAAACTGTTTTTT. It specifies CASSPPGLRNEKLFF.

The rearrangement links TRBV7-9 to TRBJ1-2; 9 nucleotides line up with TRBD1. The V segment lost 5 bases and the J segment 6 bases; nucleotides outside the gene matches: 7. Germline values: CDR1 SEHNR, CDR2 FQNEAQ (reference sequence). There are 14 residues in the CDR3. The CDR3 DNA reads TGTGCCAGCAGCCCTTCCACAGGGGGCAATGGCTACACCTTC. It codes for CASSPSTGGNGYTF. The whole variable domain, filled in from reference TRBV7-9 and TRBJ1-2, reads DTGVSQNPRHKITKRGQNVTFRCDPISEHNRLYWYRQTLGQGPEFLTYFQNEAQLEKSRLLSDRFSAERPKGSFSTLEIQRTEQGDSAMYLCASSPSTGGNGYTFGSGTRLTVV.

The chain is built from TRBV28 and TRBJ1-1, with D perhaps matching TRBD1 (6 bases). Trimming stripped 6 bases from V and 0 bases from J, with 14 bases between. Germline V lookup: CDR1 MDHEN, CDR2 SYDVKM. This CDR3 spans 15 amino acids. The CDR3 nucleotides read TGTGCCAGCAGACCGACAGGTCAGCTGAACACTGAAGCTTTCTTT. Protein sequence: CASRPTGQLNTEAFF.

V and J are TRBV29-1 and TRBJ1-1; no clear D gene. Germline V lookup: CDR1 SQVTM, CDR2 ANQGSEA. The CDR3 runs to 13 residues. V dropped 2 bases and J dropped 0 bases, with 7 bases sitting between them. In DNA, the CDR3 is TGCAGCGTTGAACTGTTTATGAACACTGAAGCTTTCTTT. Amino acid sequence: CSVELFMNTEAFF.

The chain has TRBV7-9 and TRBJ2-1, with 9 bases that match TRBD1. V lost 4 bases to trimming and J lost 6 bases; unmatched junction nucleotides: 10. CDR1 is SEHNR, CDR2 FQNEAQ, per germline (reference sequence). This CDR3 comprises 16 residues. The CDR3 protein is CASSSAGTGHRNEQFF. The CDR3 region has the DNA TGTGCCAGCAGCTCGGCCGGGACAGGGCACCGCAATGAGCAGTTCTTC.

This chain uses TRBV29-1 with TRBJ2-1; possible D gene TRBD2, 5 bases. Germline lookup yields CDR1 SQVTM and CDR2 ANQGSEA. The CDR3 consists of 10 residues. The V end was cut by 5 bases, the J end by 7 bases, with 6 bases between. The CDR3: CSVTRNEQFF. In DNA, the CDR3 is TGCAGCGTTACTAGAAATGAGCAGTTCTTC.

This chain links TRBV10-3 with TRBJ1-2; 8 bases fit TRBD1. Germline CDR1 ENHRY, CDR2 SYGVKD. J was trimmed by 4 bases and V by 0 bases; bases with no gene match: 4. The CDR3 has 15 amino acids. The DNA of the CDR3 is TGTGCCATCAGTGAGTCGACAGGGGCCCTCTATGGCTACACCTTC. Protein product: CAISESTGALYGYTF.

The chain employs TRBV6-5 and TRBJ1-2, with TRBD1 identical over 8 bases. Trimming took 7 bases from V and 11 from J; bases not matched to a gene: 9. Looked up from germline, CDR1 is MNHEY and CDR2 is SVGAGI. The CDR3 contains 12 residues. CDR3 amino acids: CASTQRTGRYTF. CDR3 bases: TGTGCCAGCACCCAACGGACAGGGCGGTACACCTTC.

This clone appeared a single time. The chain employs TRBV7-2 and TRBJ2-1; 9 positions agree with TRBD2. Looked up from germline, CDR1 is SGHTA and CDR2 is FQGNSA. Trimming at V came to 1 base and at J to 0 bases, leaving 1 base not matched to a gene. There are 16 residues in the CDR3. The CDR3: CASSLVLAGSYNEQFF. The DNA for the CDR3 is TGTGCCAGCAGCTTAGTACTAGCGGGCTCCTACAATGAGCAGTTCTTC.

The chain carries TRBV18 and TRBJ2-3; tentative D call: TRBD1 (6 bases). Germline V gives CDR1 KGHSH, CDR2 LQKENI. Trimming shortened V by 1 base and J by 6 bases, and 14 bases separated the two germline ends. The CDR3 is 15 amino acids. The CDR3: CASSPRTESWDTQYF. The CDR3 DNA follows: TGTGCCAGCTCACCACGGACAGAGTCCTGGGATACGCAGTATTTT.

In this sample, this clone turned up once. The gene calls are TRBV19 and TRBJ2-2, with D possibly being TRBD1 (6 bases). Germline values: CDR1 LNHDA, CDR2 SQIVND (reference sequence). Trimming shortened V by 5 bases and J by 0 bases, and 13 bases separated the two germline ends. The CDR3 is 16 residues long. For the CDR3, the DNA is TGTGCCAGTAGTCCCCTGACAGGCTCGAACACCGGGGAGCTGTTTTTT. Translating gives CASSPLTGSNTGELFF. Full variable domain (remainder filled in from reference TRBV19 and TRBJ2-2): DGGITQSPKYLFRKEGQNVTLSCEQNLNHDAMYWYRQDPGQGLRLIYYSQIVNDFQKGDIAEGYSVSREKKESFPLTVTSAQKNPTAFYLCASSPLTGSNTGELFFGEGSRLTVL.

The chain couples TRBV3-1 (or the pseudogene TRBV3-2) to TRBJ2-2, with 9 nucleotides matching TRBD1. J was trimmed by 0 bases and V by 1 base; bases with no gene match: 6. Germline V CDR1 and CDR2: LGHDT, YNNKEL (reference sequence). The CDR3 length is 18 residues. In DNA form, the CDR3 reads TGTGCCAGCAGCCAAGTCCCCGGGACAGGGCCGAACACCGGGGAGCTGTTTTTT. Translating gives CASSQVPGTGPNTGELFF.

The table lists this clone with a count of one. The V gene is TRBV4-3, the J gene TRBJ2-7; D may be TRBD1 (5 bases). The V gene lost 0 bases and the J gene lost 2 bases, with 5 bases spanning the gap. The germline V gene encodes CDR1 LGHNA and CDR2 YSLEER. The CDR3 spans 13 residues. The CDR3 coding sequence is TGCGCCAGCAGCCAAGAAGGGGCCTACGAGCAGTACTTC. As protein: CASSQEGAYEQYF.

V usage is TRBV7-2 and J usage is TRBJ1-1; D not certain. V lost 1 base, J lost 6 bases, and 9 bases lay in between. This CDR3 is built from 13 residues. Germline V gene lookup returns CDR1 SGHTA and CDR2 FQGNSA. Written as DNA, the CDR3 is TGTGCCAGCAGCTTAGTTTTCCAGGCTGAAGCTTTCTTT. Translated, it gives CASSLVFQAEAFF.

The CDR3 region has the DNA TGCGCCAGCAGCTTGGGCGGCTCGGTTGGAAACGAGCAGTACTTC. It specifies CASSLGGSVGNEQYF. V and J are TRBV5-1 and TRBJ2-7; D is unresolved. The CDR3 loop spans 15 amino acids. Germline CDR1 and CDR2: SGHRS and YFSETQ. Trimming pared 0 bases from V and 5 bases from J, leaving 15 bases between.

The V and J genes are TRBV6-2 or TRBV6-3 and TRBJ2-7, with TRBD1 identical over 8 bases. There are 12 residues in the CDR3. Per germline, CDR1 MNHEY and CDR2 SVGEGT. V lost 2 bases to trimming and J lost 6 bases; unmatched junction nucleotides: 0. CDR3 residues: CASSYGTGEQYF. Written as DNA, the CDR3 is TGTGCCAGCAGTTACGGGACAGGCGAGCAGTACTTC.

This clone was recorded a few times. This chain uses TRBV4-2 with TRBJ1-1, with D tentatively TRBD1 (5 bases). V was pared by 8 bases and J by 5 bases, with 18 bases between. There are 14 residues in the CDR3. CDR1 and CDR2 from the germline V gene are LGHNA and YNFKEQ. The CDR3 DNA follows: TGTGCCAGCCGGGACGGAGGGATGAGTACTGAAGCTTTCTTT. It translates to CASRDGGMSTEAFF.

The rearrangement uses TRBV13 and TRBJ2-7; D is unresolved. Trimming shortened V by 0 bases and J by 2 bases, and 14 bases separated the two germline ends. Germline CDR1 PRHDT, CDR2 FYEKMQ (reference sequence). This CDR3 comprises 16 residues. Here the CDR3 reads CASSLGVGNLPYEQYF. As DNA, the CDR3 is TGTGCCAGCAGCTTAGGAGTGGGCAATCTACCCTACGAGCAGTACTTC.

The V and J genes are TRBV19 and TRBJ1-5; possibly TRBD1 for D (6 bases). The CDR3 runs to 14 residues. Trimming removed 6 bases at V and 4 bases at J, with 13 bases between. CDR1 is LNHDA and CDR2 is SQIVND in the germline V gene (reference sequence). The chain's CDR3 is CASSPTGSNQPQHF. The DNA of the CDR3 is TGTGCCAGTAGCCCCACAGGGTCAAATCAGCCCCAGCATTTT.

This clone has just a few counts. This sequence joins TRBV6-6 and TRBJ1-2; D call uncertain. Germline assignment: CDR1 MNHNY and CDR2 SVGAGI (reference sequence). CDR3 length: 11 amino acids. Trimming stripped 7 bases from V and 3 bases from J, with 6 bases between. The CDR3 loop reads CASKADYGYTF. The CDR3, as DNA: TGTGCCAGCAAAGCTGACTATGGCTACACCTTC.

The chain combines TRBV2 with TRBJ2-5; 7 nucleotides line up with TRBD2. V shed 8 bases and J 3 bases; nucleotides not matched to a gene: 3. Per the germline V gene, CDR1 is SNHLY and CDR2 is FYNNEI. The CDR3 length is 12 residues. The CDR3 loop reads CASGRGKETQYF. The DNA for the CDR3 is TGTGCCAGCGGGAGGGGCAAAGAGACCCAGTACTTC.

The CDR3 spells CASSPVQGAQSGNTIYF. DNA of the CDR3: TGTGCCAGCTCACCTGTACAGGGGGCGCAATCTGGAAACACCATATATTTT. The chain carries TRBV18 and TRBJ1-3, with 9 positions matching TRBD1. Trimming at V came to 3 bases and at J to 1 base, leaving 7 bases not matched to a gene. Germline assignment: CDR1 KGHSH and CDR2 LQKENI. The CDR3 sequence is 17 residues long.

In its sample, this clone was seen once. This chain connects TRBV18 to TRBJ2-1; 8 bases fit TRBD1. The V segment lost 3 bases and the J segment 3 bases; nucleotides outside the gene matches: 4. The CDR3 sequence is 15 residues long. Germline loops: CDR1 KGHSH, CDR2 LQKENI. The CDR3 sequence: CASSPSGTGYNEQFF. The CDR3 DNA follows: TGTGCCAGCTCACCCTCCGGGACAGGCTACAATGAGCAGTTCTTC.

Notes on this clone: Other nucleotide sequences in the sample specify the same CDR3. The chain employs TRBV19 and TRBJ1-6, with TRBD1 identical over 8 bases. The germline CDR1 and CDR2 sequences are LNHDA and SQIVND (reference sequence). The J segment lost 5 bases and the V segment lost 3 bases, leaving 3 bases of the junction unmatched. The CDR3 has 15 residues. The CDR3 DNA sequence: TGTGCCAGTAGTATCCAGACAGGGGATAATTCACCCCTCCACTTT. Protein: CASSIQTGDNSPLHF.

This chain connects TRBV27 to TRBJ2-1; 10 positions match TRBD2. V lost 0 bases and J lost 14; bases outside the gene matches: 10. This CDR3 spans 15 amino acids. Germline CDR1 and CDR2: MNHEY and SMNVEV (reference sequence). The CDR3 DNA sequence: TGTGCCAGCAGTTTATCGAAAGCGGGGGGGCTCCCCGAGTTCTTC. This translates into CASSLSKAGGLPEFF.

V is TRBV25-1 and J is TRBJ1-1, with D possibly TRBD1 on 5 matching bases. There are 14 residues in the CDR3. The germline V gene has CDR1 MGHDK and CDR2 SYGVNS. Between the trimmed V and J ends, which lost 6 bases and 8 bases, there was a span of 19 bases. CDR3 amino acids: CASSQTEYPREAFF. The CDR3 DNA follows: TGTGCCAGCAGCCAGACAGAATACCCACGAGAAGCTTTCTTT. The entire variable domain, with the rest obtained from reference TRBV25-1 and TRBJ1-1, is as follows: EADIYQTPRYLVIGTGKKITLECSQTMGHDKMYWYQQDPGMELHLIHYSYGVNSTEKGDLSSESTVSRIRTEHFPLTLESARPSHTSQYLCASSQTEYPREAFFGQGTRLTVV.

The chain recombines TRBV2 with TRBJ1-3; TRBD1 aligns across 7 bases. The CDR3 is 15 residues long. Trimming removed 5 bases from V and 0 bases from J; junction bases left unmatched: 4. Germline CDR1 and CDR2: SNHLY and FYNNEI. This CDR3 is CASSRTGSSGNTIYF. The CDR3 nucleotides read TGTGCCAGCAGTCGGACAGGAAGCTCTGGAAACACCATATATTTT.

V gene TRBV19 combines with J gene TRBJ2-4; TRBD2 is a possible D gene (5 bases). Trimming stripped 3 bases from V and 2 bases from J, with 14 bases between. CDR1 and CDR2 from the germline V gene are LNHDA and SQIVND (reference sequence). The CDR3 has 16 amino acids. CDR3 in DNA: TGTGCCAGTAGTATGCGAACCCCGGGGACCAAAAACATTCAGTACTTC. As protein: CASSMRTPGTKNIQYF.

The rearrangement links TRBV10-3 to TRBJ1-1; the D gene is possibly TRBD1 (6 bases). CDR1 ENHRY and CDR2 SYGVKD come from the germline V gene. This CDR3 region has 12 residues. Trimming left V 9 bases short and J 1 base short, with 9 bases between. The CDR3, as DNA: TGTGCCATTCAGGGACAGAACACTGAAGCTTTCTTT. Protein sequence: CAIQGQNTEAFF.